This T cell receptor beta chain is drawn from a study of control samples from healthy donors and cancer patients. This clone has only a few counts. The protocol was immunoSEQ multiplex PCR, while the TCRdb copy is restricted to in-frame clones and leaves out a portion. The table shows more than 95,000 clones, with roughly 93% occurring only once. The sequenced sample was blood. The origin of this receptor is a man aged 25 to 40 in good health.

CDR3 residues: CASSFLQGGTEAFF. In DNA form, the CDR3 reads TGTGCCAGCAGCTTTTTACAGGGGGGTACTGAAGCTTTCTTT. The J gene is TRBJ1-1, the V gene TRBV7-9; 8 nucleotides line up with TRBD1. V lost 3 bases and J lost 5; bases outside the gene matches: 5. The CDR3 extends over 14 amino acids. The germline gives CDR1 SEHNR, CDR2 FQNEAQ (reference sequence).